This T cell receptor (beta chain) appears in the sequencing data of a study of glioma-infiltrating T cells after dendritic cell vaccination. Only in-frame clones appear in the TCRdb table, and some are missing; sequencing was by immunoSEQ multiplex PCR. This sample has about 92,000 clones, with approximately 90% found just once. The V segment lost 5 bases and the J segment 4 bases; nucleotides outside the gene matches: 7. This CDR3 has 15 residues. The germline V gene has CDR1 MNHEY and CDR2 SMNVEV (reference sequence). This sequence joins TRBV27 and TRBJ1-2; 10 bases match TRBD1. The sequence was collected from a human donor with glioblastoma. The material sequenced was blood, taken before dendritic cell vaccination. The CDR3 spells CASSKTGGAGYGYTF. In DNA, the CDR3 is TGTGCCAGCAGTAAGACAGGGGGCGCCGGCTATGGCTACACCTTC.